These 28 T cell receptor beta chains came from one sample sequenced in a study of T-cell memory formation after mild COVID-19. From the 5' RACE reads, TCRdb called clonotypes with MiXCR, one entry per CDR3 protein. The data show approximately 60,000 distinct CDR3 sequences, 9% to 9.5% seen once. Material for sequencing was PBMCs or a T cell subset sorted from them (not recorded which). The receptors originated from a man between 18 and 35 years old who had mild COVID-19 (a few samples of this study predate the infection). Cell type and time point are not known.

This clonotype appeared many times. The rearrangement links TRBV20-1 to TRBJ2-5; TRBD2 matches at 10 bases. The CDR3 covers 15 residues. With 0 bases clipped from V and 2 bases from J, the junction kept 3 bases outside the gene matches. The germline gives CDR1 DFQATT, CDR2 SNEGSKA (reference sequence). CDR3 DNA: TGCAGTGCTAGAGACGGGACTAGCGCTCAAGAGACCCAGTACTTC. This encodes CSARDGTSAQETQYF.

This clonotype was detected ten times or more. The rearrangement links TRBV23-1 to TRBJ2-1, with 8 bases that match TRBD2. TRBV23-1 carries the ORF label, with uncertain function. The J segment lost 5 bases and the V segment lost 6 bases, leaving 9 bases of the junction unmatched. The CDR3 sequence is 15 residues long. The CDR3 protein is CASSPSGGEDNEQFF. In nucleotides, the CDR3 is TGCGCCAGCAGCCCGAGCGGGGGTGAGGACAATGAGCAGTTCTTC.

The CDR3 loop is CASSYLDAAYNEQFF. CDR3 sequence (DNA): TGTGCCAGCAGTTACTTGGACGCCGCCTACAATGAGCAGTTCTTC. The V call is TRBV6-2 or TRBV6-3, the J call TRBJ2-1, with no clear D. This CDR3 has 15 amino acids. V was trimmed by 1 base and J by 2 bases, leaving 9 bases between them. CDR1 is MNHEY and CDR2 is SVGEGT in the germline V gene.

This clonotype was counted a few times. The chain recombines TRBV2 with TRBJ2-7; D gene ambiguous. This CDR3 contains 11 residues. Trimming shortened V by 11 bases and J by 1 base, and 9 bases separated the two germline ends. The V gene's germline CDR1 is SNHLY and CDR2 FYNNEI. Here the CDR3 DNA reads TGTGCCGGCCAGAGTTCCTACGAGCAGTACTTC. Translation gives CAGQSSYEQYF.

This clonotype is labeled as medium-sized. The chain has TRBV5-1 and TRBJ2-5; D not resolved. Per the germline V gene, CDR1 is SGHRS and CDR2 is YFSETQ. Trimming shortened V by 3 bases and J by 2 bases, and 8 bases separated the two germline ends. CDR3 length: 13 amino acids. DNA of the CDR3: TGCGCCAGCAGCTCTGGCAGACAAGAGACCCAGTACTTC. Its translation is CASSSGRQETQYF.

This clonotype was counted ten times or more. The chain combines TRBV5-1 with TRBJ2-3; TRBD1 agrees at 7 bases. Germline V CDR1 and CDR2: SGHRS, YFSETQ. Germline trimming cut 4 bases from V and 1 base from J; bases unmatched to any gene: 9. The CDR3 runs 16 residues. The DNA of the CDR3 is TGCGCCAGCAGCGTGACAGGGAACGGGGGCACAGATACGCAGTATTTT. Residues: CASSVTGNGGTDTQYF.

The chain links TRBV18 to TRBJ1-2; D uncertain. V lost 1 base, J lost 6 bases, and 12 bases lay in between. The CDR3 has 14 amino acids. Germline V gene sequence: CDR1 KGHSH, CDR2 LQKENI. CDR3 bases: TGTGCCAGCTCACCACAAAGAGACGGCCATGGCTACACCTTC. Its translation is CASSPQRDGHGYTF.

CDR3 sequence (DNA): TGTGCCTGGAGCGGTTCCACAGATACGCAGTATTTT. Translating it yields CAWSGSTDTQYF. V and J are TRBV30 and TRBJ2-3; D call uncertain. CDR1 GTSNPN and CDR2 SVGIG come from the germline V gene (reference sequence). The CDR3 totals 12 residues. V gave up 3 bases and J gave up 2 bases, with 6 bases separating them.

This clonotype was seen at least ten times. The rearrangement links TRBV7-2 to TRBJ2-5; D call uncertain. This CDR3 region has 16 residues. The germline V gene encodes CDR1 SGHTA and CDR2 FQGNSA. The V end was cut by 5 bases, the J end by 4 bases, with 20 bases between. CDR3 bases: TGTGCCAGCAGCCCAGCCCGGTCGGTTTTGGGAGAGACCCAGTACTTC. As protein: CASSPARSVLGETQYF.

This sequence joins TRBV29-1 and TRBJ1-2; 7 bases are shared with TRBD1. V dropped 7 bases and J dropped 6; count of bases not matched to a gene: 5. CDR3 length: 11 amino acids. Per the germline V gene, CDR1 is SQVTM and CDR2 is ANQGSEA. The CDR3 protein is CSAQGGDGYTF. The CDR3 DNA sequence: TGCAGCGCACAAGGGGGCGATGGCTACACCTTC.

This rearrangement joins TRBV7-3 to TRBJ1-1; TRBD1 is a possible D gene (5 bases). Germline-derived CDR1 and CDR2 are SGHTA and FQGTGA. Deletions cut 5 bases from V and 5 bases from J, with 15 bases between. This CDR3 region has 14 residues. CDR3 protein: CASSPSPKGTEAFF. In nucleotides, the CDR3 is TGTGCCAGCAGCCCCTCCCCAAAGGGGACTGAAGCTTTCTTT.

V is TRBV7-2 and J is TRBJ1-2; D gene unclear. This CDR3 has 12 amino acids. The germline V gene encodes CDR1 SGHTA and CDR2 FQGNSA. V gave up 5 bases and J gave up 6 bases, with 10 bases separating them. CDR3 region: CASSPRGNGYTF. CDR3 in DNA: TGTGCCAGCAGCCCACGAGGTAATGGCTACACCTTC.

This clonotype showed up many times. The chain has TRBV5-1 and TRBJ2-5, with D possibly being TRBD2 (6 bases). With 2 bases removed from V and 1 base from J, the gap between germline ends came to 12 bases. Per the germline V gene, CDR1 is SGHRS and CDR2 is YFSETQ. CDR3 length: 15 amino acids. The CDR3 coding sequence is TGCGCCAGCAGCTTCCGGCGGGGAATCCAAGAGACCCAGTACTTC. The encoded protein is CASSFRRGIQETQYF.

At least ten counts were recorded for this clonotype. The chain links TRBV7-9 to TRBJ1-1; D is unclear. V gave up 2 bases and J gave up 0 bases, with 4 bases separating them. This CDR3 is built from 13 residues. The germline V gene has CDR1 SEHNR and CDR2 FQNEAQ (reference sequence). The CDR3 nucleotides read TGTGCCAGCAGCTTAACAATGAACACTGAAGCTTTCTTT. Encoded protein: CASSLTMNTEAFF.

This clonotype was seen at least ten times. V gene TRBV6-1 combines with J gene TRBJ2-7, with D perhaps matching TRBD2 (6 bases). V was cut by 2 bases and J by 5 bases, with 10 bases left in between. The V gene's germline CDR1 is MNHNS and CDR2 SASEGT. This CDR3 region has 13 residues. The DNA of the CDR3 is TGTGCCAGCAGTGAATGGGGGGAAGACGAGCAGTACGTC. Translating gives CASSEWGEDEQYV.

The CDR3 DNA reads TGTGCCAGCAGCGTCGACAGCGACCAAAATCAAGAGACCCAGTACTTC. This encodes CASSVDSDQNQETQYF. The genes are TRBV9 and TRBJ2-5; D perhaps matches TRBD1 (5 bases). V was shortened by 2 bases and J by 2 bases, with 16 bases between the two germline ends. The CDR3 contains 16 residues. The V gene's germline CDR1 is SGDLS and CDR2 YYNGEE.

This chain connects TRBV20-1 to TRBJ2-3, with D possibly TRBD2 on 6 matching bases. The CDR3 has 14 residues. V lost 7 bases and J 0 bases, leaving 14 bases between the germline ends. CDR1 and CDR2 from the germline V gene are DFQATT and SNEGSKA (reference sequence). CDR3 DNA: TGCAGTGGAATTAGCGGCACTAGCACAGATACGCAGTATTTT. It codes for CSGISGTSTDTQYF.

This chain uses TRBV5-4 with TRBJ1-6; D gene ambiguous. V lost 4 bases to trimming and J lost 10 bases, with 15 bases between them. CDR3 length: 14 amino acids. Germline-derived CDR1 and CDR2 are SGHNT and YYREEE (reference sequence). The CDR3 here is CASSHWTADSPLHF. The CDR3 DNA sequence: TGTGCCAGCAGCCACTGGACCGCGGACTCACCCCTCCACTTT.

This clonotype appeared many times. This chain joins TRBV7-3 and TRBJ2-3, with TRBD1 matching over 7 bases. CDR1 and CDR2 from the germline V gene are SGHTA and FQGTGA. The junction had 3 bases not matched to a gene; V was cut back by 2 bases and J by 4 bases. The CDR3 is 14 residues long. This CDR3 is CASSLQGESDTQYF. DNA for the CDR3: TGTGCCAGCAGCTTACAGGGGGAATCAGATACGCAGTATTTT.

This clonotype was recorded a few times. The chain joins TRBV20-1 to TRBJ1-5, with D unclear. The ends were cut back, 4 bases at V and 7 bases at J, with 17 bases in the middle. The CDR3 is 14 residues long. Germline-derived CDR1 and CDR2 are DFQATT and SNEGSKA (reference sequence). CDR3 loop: CSAIEGIVVQPQHF. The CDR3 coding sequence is TGCAGTGCTATCGAGGGAATTGTGGTCCAGCCCCAGCATTTT.

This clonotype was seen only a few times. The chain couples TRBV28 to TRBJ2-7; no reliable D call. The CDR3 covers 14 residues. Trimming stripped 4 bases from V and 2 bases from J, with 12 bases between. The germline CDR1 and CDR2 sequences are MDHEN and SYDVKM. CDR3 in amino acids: CASSSGSWAYEQYV. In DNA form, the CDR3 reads TGTGCCAGCAGTTCGGGCAGTTGGGCCTACGAGCAGTACGTC.

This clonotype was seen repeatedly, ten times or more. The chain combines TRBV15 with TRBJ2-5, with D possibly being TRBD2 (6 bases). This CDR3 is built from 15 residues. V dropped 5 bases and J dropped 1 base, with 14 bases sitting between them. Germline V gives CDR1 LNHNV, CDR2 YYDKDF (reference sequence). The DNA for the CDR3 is TGTGCCACCAGCCCGGAGTTGGGAGGCCAAGAGACCCAGTACTTC. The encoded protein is CATSPELGGQETQYF.

CDR3 residues: CASSQGAGQLDGAFF. The DNA of the CDR3 is TGCGCCAGCAGCCAGGGTGCGGGACAGCTAGACGGGGCTTTCTTT. J is TRBJ1-1 and V is TRBV4-3, with 7 bases fitting TRBD1. Trimming at V came to 3 bases and at J to 11 bases, leaving 15 bases not matched to a gene. This CDR3 is built from 15 residues. In germline, CDR1 is LGHNA, CDR2 YSLEER.

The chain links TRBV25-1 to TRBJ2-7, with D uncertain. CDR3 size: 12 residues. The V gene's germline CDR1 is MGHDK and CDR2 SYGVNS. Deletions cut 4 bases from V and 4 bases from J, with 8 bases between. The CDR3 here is CASSGHLYEQYF. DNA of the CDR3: TGTGCCAGCAGTGGGCACCTGTACGAGCAGTACTTC.

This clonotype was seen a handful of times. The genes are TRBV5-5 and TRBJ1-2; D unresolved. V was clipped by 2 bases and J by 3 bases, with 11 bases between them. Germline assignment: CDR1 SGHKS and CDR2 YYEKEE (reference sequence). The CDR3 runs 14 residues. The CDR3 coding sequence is TGTGCCAGCAGCTTAGTGGTTCGGGACTATGGCTACACCTTC. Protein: CASSLVVRDYGYTF.

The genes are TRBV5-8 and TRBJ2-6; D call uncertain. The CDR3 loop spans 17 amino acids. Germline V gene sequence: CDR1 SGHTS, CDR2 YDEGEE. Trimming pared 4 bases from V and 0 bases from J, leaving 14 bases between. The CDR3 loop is CASSPRFEDSGANVLTF. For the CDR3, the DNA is TGTGCCAGCAGCCCTCGCTTTGAGGACTCTGGGGCCAACGTCCTGACTTTC. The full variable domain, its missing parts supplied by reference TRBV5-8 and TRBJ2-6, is EAGVTQSPTHLIKTRGQQATLRCSPISGHTSVYWYQQALGLGLQFLLWYDEGEERNRGNFPPRFSGRQFPNYSSELNVNALELEDSALYLCASSPRFEDSGANVLTFGAGSRLTVL.

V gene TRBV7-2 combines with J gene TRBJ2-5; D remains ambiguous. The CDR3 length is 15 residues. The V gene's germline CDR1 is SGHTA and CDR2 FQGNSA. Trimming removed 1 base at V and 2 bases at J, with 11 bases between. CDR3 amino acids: CASSLVAAGQETQYF. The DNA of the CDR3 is TGTGCCAGCAGCTTAGTGGCTGCCGGTCAAGAGACCCAGTACTTC.

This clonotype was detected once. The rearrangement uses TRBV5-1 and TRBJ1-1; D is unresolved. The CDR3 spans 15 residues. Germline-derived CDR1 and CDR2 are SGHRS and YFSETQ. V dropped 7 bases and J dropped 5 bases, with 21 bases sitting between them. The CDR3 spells CASSIGVAEGTEAFF. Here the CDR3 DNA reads TGCGCCAGCTCTATCGGGGTGGCGGAAGGGACTGAAGCTTTCTTT.